This TCR beta chain stems from a study of cytomegalovirus exposure and HLA in healthy donors. The CDR3 runs 14 residues. V shed 5 bases, J shed 5 bases, and the junction held 6 bases outside the gene matches. Germline CDR1 is MNHEY and CDR2 is SVGAGI. General study findings and limits: Using the classifier, cytomegalovirus status was reportedly diagnosed with high specificity and sensitivity.

Details on this clone: Its antigen is not known.

The PCR contained 60 Vbeta and 13 Jbeta primers. Method: immunoSEQ multiplex PCR; TCRdb's copy keeps in-frame clones and lacks some. This sample's table reports about 20,000 clones. Sequencing was done on a sample of PBMCs. This TCR was recovered from a man aged 55 to 70 in good health and CMV-seropositive. The chain uses TRBV6-5 and TRBJ2-5; 9 nucleotides align to TRBD1. In DNA, the CDR3 is TGTGCCAGCAGTGGAGGGACAGGGTGGGAGACCCAGTACTTC. Translating gives CASSGGTGWETQYF.